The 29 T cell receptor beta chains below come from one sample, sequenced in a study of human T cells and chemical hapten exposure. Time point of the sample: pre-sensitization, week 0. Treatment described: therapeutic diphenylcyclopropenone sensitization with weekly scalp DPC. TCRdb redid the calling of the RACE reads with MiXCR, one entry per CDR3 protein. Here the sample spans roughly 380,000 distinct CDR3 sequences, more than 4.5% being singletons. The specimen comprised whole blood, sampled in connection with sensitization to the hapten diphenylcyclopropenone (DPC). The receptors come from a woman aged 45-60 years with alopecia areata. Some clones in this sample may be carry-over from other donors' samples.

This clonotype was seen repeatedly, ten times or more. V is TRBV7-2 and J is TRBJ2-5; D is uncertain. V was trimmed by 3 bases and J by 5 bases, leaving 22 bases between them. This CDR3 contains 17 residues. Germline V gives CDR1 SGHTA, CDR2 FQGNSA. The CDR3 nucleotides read TGTGCCAGCAGCTTGTGGGGTCAACCGATACCTCCCGAGACCCAGTACTTC. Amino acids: CASSLWGQPIPPETQYF.

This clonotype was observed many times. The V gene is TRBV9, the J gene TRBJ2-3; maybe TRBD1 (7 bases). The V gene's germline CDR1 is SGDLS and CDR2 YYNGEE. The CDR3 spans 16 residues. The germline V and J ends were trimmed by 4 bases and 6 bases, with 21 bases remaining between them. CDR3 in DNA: TGTGCCAGCAGCCCCCGAGGTCAGGGGGGCAGGGATACGCAGTATTTT. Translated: CASSPRGQGGRDTQYF.

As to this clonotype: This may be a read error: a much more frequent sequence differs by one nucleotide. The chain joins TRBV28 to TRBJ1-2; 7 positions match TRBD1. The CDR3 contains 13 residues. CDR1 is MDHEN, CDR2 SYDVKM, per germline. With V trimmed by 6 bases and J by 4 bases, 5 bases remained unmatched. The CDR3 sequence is CASSPTGPYGYTF. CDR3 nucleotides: TGTGCCAGCAGCCCGACAGGGCCCTATGGCTACACCTTC.

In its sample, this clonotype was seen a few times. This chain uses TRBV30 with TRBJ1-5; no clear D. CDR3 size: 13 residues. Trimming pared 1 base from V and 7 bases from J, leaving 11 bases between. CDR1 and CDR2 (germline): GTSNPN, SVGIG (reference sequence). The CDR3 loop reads CAWSAEGRQPQHF. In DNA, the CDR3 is TGTGCCTGGAGTGCGGAAGGGAGGCAGCCCCAGCATTTT.

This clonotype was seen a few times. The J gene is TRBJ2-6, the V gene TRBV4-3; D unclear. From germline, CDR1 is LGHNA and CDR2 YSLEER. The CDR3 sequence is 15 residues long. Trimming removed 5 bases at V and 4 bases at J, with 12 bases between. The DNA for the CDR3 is TGCGCCAGCAGCGCAGCCCATGGAGGGGCCAACGTCCTGACTTTC. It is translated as CASSAAHGGANVLTF.

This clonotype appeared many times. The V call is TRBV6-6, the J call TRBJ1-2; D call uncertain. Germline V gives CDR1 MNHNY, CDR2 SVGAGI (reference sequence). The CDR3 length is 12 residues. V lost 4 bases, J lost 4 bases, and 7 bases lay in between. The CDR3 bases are TGTGCCAGCAGTTCGGGGTCCTATGGCTACACCTTC. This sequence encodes CASSSGSYGYTF.

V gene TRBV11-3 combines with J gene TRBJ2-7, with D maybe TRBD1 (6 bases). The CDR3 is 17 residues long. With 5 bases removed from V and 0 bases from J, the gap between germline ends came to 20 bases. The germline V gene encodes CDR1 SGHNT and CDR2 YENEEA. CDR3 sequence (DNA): TGTGCCAGCAGCCCCTGGCAGGGGCTCTTCCCCTCCTACGAGCAGTACTTC. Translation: CASSPWQGLFPSYEQYF.

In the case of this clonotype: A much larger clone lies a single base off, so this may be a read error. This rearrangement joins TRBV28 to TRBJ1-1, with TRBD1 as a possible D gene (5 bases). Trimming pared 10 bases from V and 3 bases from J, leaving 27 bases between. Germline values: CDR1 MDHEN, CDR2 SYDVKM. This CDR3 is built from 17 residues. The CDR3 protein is CANSPERGYVRDTEAFF. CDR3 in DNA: TGTGCCAACAGCCCTGAAAGGGGCTATGTACGGGACACTGAAGCTTTCTTT.

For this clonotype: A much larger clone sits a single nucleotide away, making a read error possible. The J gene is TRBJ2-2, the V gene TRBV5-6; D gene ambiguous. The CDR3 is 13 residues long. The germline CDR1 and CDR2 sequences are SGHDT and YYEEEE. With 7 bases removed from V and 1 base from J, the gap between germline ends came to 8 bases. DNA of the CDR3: TGTGCCAGCGGCGCACAGAACACCGGGGAGCTGTTTTTT. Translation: CASGAQNTGELFF.

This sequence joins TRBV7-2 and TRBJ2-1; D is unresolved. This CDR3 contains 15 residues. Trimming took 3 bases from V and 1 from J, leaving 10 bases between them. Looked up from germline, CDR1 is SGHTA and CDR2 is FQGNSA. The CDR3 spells CASSFGVISYNEQFF. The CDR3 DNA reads TGTGCCAGCAGCTTCGGAGTGATTTCCTACAATGAGCAGTTCTTC. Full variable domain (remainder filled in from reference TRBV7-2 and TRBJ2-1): GAGVSQSPSNKVTEKGKDVELRCDPISGHTALYWYRQSLGQGLEFLIYFQGNSAPDKSGLPSDRFSAERTGGSVSTLTIQRTQQEDSAVYLCASSFGVISYNEQFFGPGTRLTVL.

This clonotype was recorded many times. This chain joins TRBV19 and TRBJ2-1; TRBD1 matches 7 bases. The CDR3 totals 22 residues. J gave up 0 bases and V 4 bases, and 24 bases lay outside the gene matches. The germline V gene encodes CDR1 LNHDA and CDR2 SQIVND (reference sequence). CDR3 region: CASSKSRPTPTPGQFSYNEQFF. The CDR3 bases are TGTGCCAGTAGTAAATCCCGCCCGACCCCAACCCCGGGACAGTTCTCCTACAATGAGCAGTTCTTC.

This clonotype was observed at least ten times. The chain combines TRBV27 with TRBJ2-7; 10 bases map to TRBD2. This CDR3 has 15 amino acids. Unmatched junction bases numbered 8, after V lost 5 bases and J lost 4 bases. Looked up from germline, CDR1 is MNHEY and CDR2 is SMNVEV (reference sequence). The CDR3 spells CASSGPGTSEYEQYF. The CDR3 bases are TGTGCCAGCAGTGGACCCGGGACTAGCGAGTACGAGCAGTACTTC.

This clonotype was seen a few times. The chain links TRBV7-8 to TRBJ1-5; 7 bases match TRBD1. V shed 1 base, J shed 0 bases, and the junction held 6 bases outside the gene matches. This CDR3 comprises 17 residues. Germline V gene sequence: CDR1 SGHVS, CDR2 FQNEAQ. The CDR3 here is CASSLVGGQNSNQPQHF. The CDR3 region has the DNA TGTGCCAGCAGCTTAGTAGGGGGACAGAATAGCAATCAGCCCCAGCATTTT.

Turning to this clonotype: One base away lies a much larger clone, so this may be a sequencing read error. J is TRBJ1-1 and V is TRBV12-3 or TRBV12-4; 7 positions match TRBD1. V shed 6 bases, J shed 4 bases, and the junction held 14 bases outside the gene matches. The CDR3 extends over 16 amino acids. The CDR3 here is CASRLLQGRKVTEAFF. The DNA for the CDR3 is TGTGCCAGCAGGTTACTACAGGGGAGGAAAGTCACTGAAGCTTTCTTT.

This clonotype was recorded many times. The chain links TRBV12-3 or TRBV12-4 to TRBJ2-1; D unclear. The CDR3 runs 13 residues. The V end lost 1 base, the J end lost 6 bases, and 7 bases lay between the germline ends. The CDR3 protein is CASSLGSPNEQFF. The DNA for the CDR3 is TGTGCCAGCAGTTTAGGCAGTCCCAATGAGCAGTTCTTC.

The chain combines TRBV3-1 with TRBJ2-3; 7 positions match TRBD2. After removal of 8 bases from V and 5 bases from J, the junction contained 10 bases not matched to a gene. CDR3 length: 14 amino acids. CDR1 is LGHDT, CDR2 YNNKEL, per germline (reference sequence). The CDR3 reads CASSRPSGKDTQYF. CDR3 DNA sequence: TGTGCCAGCTCCCGCCCAAGCGGGAAAGATACGCAGTATTTT.

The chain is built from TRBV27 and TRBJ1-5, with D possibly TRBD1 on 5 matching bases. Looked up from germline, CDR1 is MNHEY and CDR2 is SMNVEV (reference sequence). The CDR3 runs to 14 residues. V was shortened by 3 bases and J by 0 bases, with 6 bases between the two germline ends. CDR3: CASSFDSSNQPQHF. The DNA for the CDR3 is TGTGCCAGCAGTTTTGACAGTAGCAATCAGCCCCAGCATTTT.

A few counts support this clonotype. As DNA, the CDR3 is TGTGCCAGCAGCCAGGACCGGGACAGGGCCCTGGCAGGTACGCAGTATTTT. This translates into CASSQDRDRALAGTQYF. The chain joins TRBV3-1 to TRBJ2-3; 9 nucleotides agree with TRBD1. CDR3 size: 17 residues. Germline V gives CDR1 LGHDT, CDR2 YNNKEL (reference sequence). The J segment lost 8 bases and the V segment lost 3 bases, leaving 15 bases of the junction unmatched.

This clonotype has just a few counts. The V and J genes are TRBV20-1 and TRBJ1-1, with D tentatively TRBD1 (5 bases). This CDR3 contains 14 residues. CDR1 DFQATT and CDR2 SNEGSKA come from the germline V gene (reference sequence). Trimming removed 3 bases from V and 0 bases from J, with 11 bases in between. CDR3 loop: CSASGPGMNTEAFF. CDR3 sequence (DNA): TGCAGTGCTAGCGGGCCAGGGATGAACACTGAAGCTTTCTTT.

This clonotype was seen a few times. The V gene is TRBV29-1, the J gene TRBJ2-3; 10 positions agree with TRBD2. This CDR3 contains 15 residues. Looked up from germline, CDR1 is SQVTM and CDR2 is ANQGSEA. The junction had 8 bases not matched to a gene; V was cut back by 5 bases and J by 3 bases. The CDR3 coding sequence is TGCAGCGTTCCGACCCCTAGCGGGAGTACAGATACGCAGTATTTT. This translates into CSVPTPSGSTDTQYF.

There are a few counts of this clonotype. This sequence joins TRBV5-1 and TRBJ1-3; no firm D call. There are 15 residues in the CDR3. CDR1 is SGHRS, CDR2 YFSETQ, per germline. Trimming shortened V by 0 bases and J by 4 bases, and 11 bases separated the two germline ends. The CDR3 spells CASSLGGEVGNTIYF. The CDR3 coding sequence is TGCGCCAGCAGCTTGGGCGGCGAGGTCGGAAACACCATATATTTT.

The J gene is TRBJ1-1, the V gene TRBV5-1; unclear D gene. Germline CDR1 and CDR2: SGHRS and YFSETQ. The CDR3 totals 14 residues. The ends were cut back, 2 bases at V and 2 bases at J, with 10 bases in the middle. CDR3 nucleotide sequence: TGCGCCAGCAGCTTCGGACCGCTTAACACTGAAGCTTTCTTT. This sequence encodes CASSFGPLNTEAFF.

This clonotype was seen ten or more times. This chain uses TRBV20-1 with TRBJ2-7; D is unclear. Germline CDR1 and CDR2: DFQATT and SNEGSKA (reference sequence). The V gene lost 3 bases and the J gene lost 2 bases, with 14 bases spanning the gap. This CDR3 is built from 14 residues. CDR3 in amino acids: CSASRLEMAYEQYF. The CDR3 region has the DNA TGCAGTGCTAGCCGCCTAGAAATGGCCTACGAGCAGTACTTC.

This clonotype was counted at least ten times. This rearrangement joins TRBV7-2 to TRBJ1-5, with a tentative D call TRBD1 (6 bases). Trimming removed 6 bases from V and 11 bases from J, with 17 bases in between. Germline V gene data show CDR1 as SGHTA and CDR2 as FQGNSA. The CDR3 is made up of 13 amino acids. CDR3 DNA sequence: TGTGCCAGCAGTCGGGACATAGGTAAAGCCCAGCATTTT. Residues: CASSRDIGKAQHF.

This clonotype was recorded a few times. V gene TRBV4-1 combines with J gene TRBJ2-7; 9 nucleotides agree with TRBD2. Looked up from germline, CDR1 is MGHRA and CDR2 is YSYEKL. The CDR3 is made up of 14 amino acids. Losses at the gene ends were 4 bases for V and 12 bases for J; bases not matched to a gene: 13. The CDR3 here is CASSLLPASGKRYF. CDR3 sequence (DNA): TGCGCCAGCAGCCTCCTACCCGCTAGCGGGAAACGGTACTTC.

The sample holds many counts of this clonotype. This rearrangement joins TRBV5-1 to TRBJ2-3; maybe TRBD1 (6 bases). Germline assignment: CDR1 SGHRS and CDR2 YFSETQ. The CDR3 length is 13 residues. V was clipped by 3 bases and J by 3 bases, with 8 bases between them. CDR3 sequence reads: CASSYGQTDTQYF. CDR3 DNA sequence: TGCGCCAGCAGCTATGGACAGACAGATACGCAGTATTTT.

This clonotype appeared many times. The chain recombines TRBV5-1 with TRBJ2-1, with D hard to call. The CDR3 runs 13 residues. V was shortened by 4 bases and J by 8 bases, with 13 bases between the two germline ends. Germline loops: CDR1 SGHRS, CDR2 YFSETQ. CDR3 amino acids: CASSLVPPDEQFF. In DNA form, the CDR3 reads TGCGCCAGCAGCCTGGTACCCCCCGATGAGCAGTTCTTC.

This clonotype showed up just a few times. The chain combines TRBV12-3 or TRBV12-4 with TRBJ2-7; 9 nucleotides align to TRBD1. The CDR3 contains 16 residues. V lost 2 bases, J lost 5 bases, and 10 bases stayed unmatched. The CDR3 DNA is TGTGCCAGCAGTTTAATTCCGGGGACAGGGTCGAACGAGCAGTACTTC. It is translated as CASSLIPGTGSNEQYF.

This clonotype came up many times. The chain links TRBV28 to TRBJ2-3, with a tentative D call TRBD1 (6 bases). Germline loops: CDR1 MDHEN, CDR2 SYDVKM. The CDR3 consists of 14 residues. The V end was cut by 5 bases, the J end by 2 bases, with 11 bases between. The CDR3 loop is CASSPTGYTDTQYF. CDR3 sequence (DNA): TGTGCCAGCAGTCCGACAGGATACACAGATACGCAGTATTTT.